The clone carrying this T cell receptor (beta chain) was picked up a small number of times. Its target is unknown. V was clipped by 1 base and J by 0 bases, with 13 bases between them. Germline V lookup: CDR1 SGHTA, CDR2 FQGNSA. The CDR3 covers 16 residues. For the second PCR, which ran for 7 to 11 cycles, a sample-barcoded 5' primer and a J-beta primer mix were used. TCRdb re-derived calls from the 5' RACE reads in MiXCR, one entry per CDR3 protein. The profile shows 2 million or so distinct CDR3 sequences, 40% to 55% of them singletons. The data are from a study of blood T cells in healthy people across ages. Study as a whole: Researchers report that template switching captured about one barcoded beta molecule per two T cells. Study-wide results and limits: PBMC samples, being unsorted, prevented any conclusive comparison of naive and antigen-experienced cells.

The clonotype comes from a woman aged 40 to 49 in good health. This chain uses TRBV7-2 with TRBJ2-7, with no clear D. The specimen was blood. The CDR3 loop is CASSLEYRVSSYEQYF. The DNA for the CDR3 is TGTGCCAGCAGCTTAGAATATAGGGTTAGCTCCTACGAGCAGTACTTC. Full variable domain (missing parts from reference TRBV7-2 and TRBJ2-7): GAGVSQSPSNKVTEKGKDVELRCDPISGHTALYWYRQSLGQGLEFLIYFQGNSAPDKSGLPSDRFSAERTGGSVSTLTIQRTQQEDSAVYLCASSLEYRVSSYEQYFGPGTRLTVT.